This T cell receptor (beta chain) is from a study of blood T cell repertoires in COVID-19. In the study overall: PBMCs, B-cell-depleted T cells, or T cells provided the cDNA or gDNA that made up the material.

Clones were read by immunoSEQ multiplex PCR, and TCRdb kept only the in-frame ones, dropping some. This sample yields some 150,000 clones, of which about 89% are seen a single time; 2% to 3% belongs to the top ten. Germline CDR1 LGHDT, CDR2 YNNKEL (reference sequence). Trimming left V 4 bases short and J 4 bases short, with 13 bases between. The CDR3 extends over 14 amino acids. The chain combines TRBV3-1 (or the pseudogene TRBV3-2) with TRBJ1-1, with D perhaps TRBD1 (5 bases). The TCR comes from a man aged 50-60 years with active COVID-19. Material for sequencing was peripheral blood. The CDR3 region is CASSPRAGGTEAFF. The CDR3 region has the DNA TGTGCCAGCAGCCCAAGGGCGGGGGGCACTGAAGCTTTCTTT.